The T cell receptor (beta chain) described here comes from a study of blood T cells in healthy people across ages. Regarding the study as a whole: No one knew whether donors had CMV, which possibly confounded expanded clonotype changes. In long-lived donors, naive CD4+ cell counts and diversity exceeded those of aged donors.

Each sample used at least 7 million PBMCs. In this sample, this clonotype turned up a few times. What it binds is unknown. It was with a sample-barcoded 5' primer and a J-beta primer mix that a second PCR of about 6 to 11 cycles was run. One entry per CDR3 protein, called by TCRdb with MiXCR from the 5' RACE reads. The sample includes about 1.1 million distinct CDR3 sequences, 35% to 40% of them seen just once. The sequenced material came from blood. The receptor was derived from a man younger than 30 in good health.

Written as DNA, the CDR3 is TGTGCCAGCAGCTTAGGAAGCGGCAGTCGGTATTTT. This gives the protein CASSLGSGSRYF. This chain links TRBV7-2 with TRBJ2-3; D possibly corresponds to TRBD2 (5 bases). Looked up from germline, CDR1 is SGHTA and CDR2 is FQGNSA. The germline V and J ends were trimmed by 1 base and 14 bases, with 13 bases remaining between them. The CDR3 extends over 12 amino acids.